The clone carrying this T cell receptor (beta chain) has ten or more counts. The antigen remains undetermined. Authors of the study amplified TCR beta CDR3 regions from RNA transcripts. A first-round RT-PCR of the TCR CDR3 used the HTBI primer set. TCRdb re-analysed the multiplex PCR reads in MiXCR, keeping a single row per CDR3 protein. The sample shows nearly 600,000 distinct CDR3 sequences, around 14% of them seen only once. This specimen belongs to a study of T cells in Graves' hyperthyroidism and ophthalmopathy. A roughly 9.1 ml volume of fresh peripheral blood provided the PBMCs. Study conclusions and caveats: Blood held most thyroid clonotypes expanded above 0.001 frequency.

Trimming left V 4 bases short and J 3 bases short, with 13 bases between. CDR1 is SGHVS, CDR2 FQNEAQ, per germline. This CDR3 contains 14 residues. This TCR was recovered from a woman aged 30 to 39 with Graves' hyperthyroidism that later progressed to Graves' ophthalmopathy. The sequenced sample was blood. The V gene is TRBV7-8, the J gene TRBJ2-7; TRBD1 is a possible D gene (6 bases). The chain's CDR3 is CASSSNREDYEQYF. The CDR3 bases are TGTGCCAGCAGCTCCAACAGGGAAGACTACGAGCAGTACTTC.